The rows below give T cell receptor beta chains drawn from one sample of a study of OX40 agonist ivuxolimab in advanced cancers. Clones were sequenced by immunoSEQ multiplex PCR, and TCRdb holds only the in-frame ones, with some missing. The sample contains about 65,000 clones, about 90% of which appear only once. The sequenced sample was CD4+ or CD8+ T cells sorted from blood, obtained in a trial of the OX40 agonist ivuxolimab. The receptors were gathered from an adult with an advanced solid tumor such as melanoma, head and neck, liver or kidney cancer. Both conserved end residues are part of each CDR3. A D gene is named only where the DNA matches it firmly. Not all rows give a size; the values are once, few, many and, for expanded clones, a class.

j_call,cdr3_length,clone_size,d_call,v_call,cdr3_aa,cdr3_nt
TRBJ2-1,13,.,TRBD2,TRBV29-1,CSLRTSGSGEQFF,TGCAGCCTTCGGACTAGCGGGAGTGGTGAGCAGTTCTTC
TRBJ2-1,14,.,TRBD2,TRBV14,CASSQQLAGNEQFF,TGTGCCAGCAGCCAACAATTAGCGGGCAATGAGCAGTTCTTC
TRBJ2-5,14,.,TRBD2,TRBV10-1,CASSLAGGQETQYF,TGCGCCAGCAGTCTAGCGGGGGGCCAAGAGACCCAGTACTTC
TRBJ2-5,13,.,.,TRBV11-2,CASSLAGSETQYF,TGTGCCAGCAGCTTAGCCGGTTCCGAGACCCAGTACTTC
TRBJ2-2,15,.,.,TRBV19,CASNNIGGRAGELFF,TGTGCCAGTAACAACATCGGGGGGCGCGCCGGGGAGCTGTTTTTT
TRBJ1-2,15,.,.,TRBV6-5,CASSYSTAGHYGYTF,TGTGCCAGCAGTTACTCGACGGCAGGCCACTATGGCTACACCTTC
TRBJ1-2,13,.,TRBD1,TRBV5-1,CASSPGQEYGYTF,TGCGCCAGCAGCCCCGGACAGGAATATGGCTACACCTTC
TRBJ1-2,15,.,.,TRBV28,CASRRGGGMDYGYTF,TGTGCCAGCAGGCGGGGAGGGGGAATGGACTATGGCTACACCTTC
TRBJ2-7,13,.,.,TRBV30,CAWSGTLHYEQYF,TGTGCCTGGAGTGGGACACTTCACTACGAGCAGTACTTC
TRBJ2-3,16,.,TRBD1,TRBV9,CASSVRQGRAADTQYF,TGTGCCAGCAGCGTAAGACAGGGACGTGCAGCAGATACGCAGTATTTT
TRBJ2-1,11,.,.,TRBV10-2,CASSAINEQFF,TGCGCCAGCAGTGCAATTAATGAGCAGTTCTTC
TRBJ2-6,16,few,TRBD1,TRBV4-3,CASSQGDSSGANVLTF,TGCGCCAGCAGCCAAGGGGACAGCTCTGGGGCCAACGTCCTGACTTTC
TRBJ2-1,16,.,.,TRBV14,CASSQDQRRFYNEQFF,TGTGCCAGCAGCCAAGATCAACGTAGGTTCTACAATGAGCAGTTCTTC
TRBJ2-2,15,.,TRBD1,TRBV5-5,CASSFDRGTTGELFF,TGTGCCAGCAGCTTTGACAGGGGAACCACCGGGGAGCTGTTTTTT
TRBJ2-5,17,once,TRBD1,TRBV7-8,CASSGGFGTGFQETQYF,TGTGCCAGCAGCGGAGGCTTCGGGACAGGGTTCCAAGAGACCCAGTACTTC
TRBJ2-6,16,.,.,TRBV11-2,CASSSGQSSGANVLTF,TGTGCCAGCAGCTCTGGACAGAGCTCTGGGGCCAACGTCCTGACTTTC
TRBJ2-7,20,.,.,TRBV1,CTSSQGRDIRFQSYSYEQYF,TGCACCAGCAGCCAAGGTAGGGACATAAGATTCCAAAGCTACTCCTACGAGCAGTACTTC
TRBJ1-1,13,.,.,TRBV5-4,CASSRRGDIEAFF,TGTGCCAGCAGCCGGAGGGGAGACATAGAAGCTTTCTTT
TRBJ2-7,13,.,.,TRBV12-5,CASTLGELYEQYF,TGTGCTAGTACGCTGGGAGAATTGTACGAGCAGTACTTC
TRBJ2-7,14,.,TRBD1,TRBV4-1,CASSQEPGQREQYF,TGCGCCAGCAGCCAAGAGCCGGGACAGCGCGAGCAGTACTTC
TRBJ2-1,15,.,TRBD2,TRBV6-6,CASSTTAGASHEQFF,TGTGCCAGCAGTACCACAGCGGGAGCTTCCCATGAGCAGTTCTTC
TRBJ2-7,16,.,.,TRBV23-1,CASSQSPIRVAYEQYF,TGCGCCAGCAGTCAGTCCCCAATCAGGGTAGCCTACGAGCAGTACTTC
TRBJ2-7,12,.,TRBD2,TRBV6-6,CASSRTSSEQYF,TGTGCCAGCAGCCGGACTAGCTCCGAGCAGTACTTC
TRBJ2-7,14,.,.,TRBV5-4,CASSNQGAPYEQYF,TGTGCCAGCAGCAACCAGGGCGCACCCTACGAGCAGTACTTC
TRBJ1-6,10,few,.,TRBV28,CAGGPRPLHF,TGTGCCGGGGGCCCTCGACCCCTCCACTTT